This T cell receptor (beta chain) was sequenced in a study of shared T cell receptors in the human thymus. The V and J ends lost 5 bases and 6 bases, in that order; junction bases with no gene match: 9. Germline loops: CDR1 LNHDA, CDR2 SQIVND (reference sequence). This CDR3 comprises 16 residues. Data came from immunoSEQ multiplex PCR; TCRdb stores just in-frame clones and leaves some out. The sample holds 720,000 or so clones, over 75% seen once. This sample also belongs to another study, concerning human thymus T cells. According to that study: Healthy Finnish infants undergoing corrective surgery for congenital heart defects were the donors. Thymus tissue for the work was resected from patients undergoing corrective heart surgery. Thymic and blood repertoires showed apparently biased V and J gene usage.

The source material was thymocytes. This sequence was found in a girl less than two years old with a congenital heart defect. The V and J genes are TRBV19 and TRBJ1-6; 8 bases are a match to TRBD1. The CDR3: CASSRGRRGPNSPLHF. CDR3 DNA sequence: TGTGCCAGTAGTCGGGGCCGCAGGGGGCCTAATTCACCCCTCCACTTT.